The entry that follows covers one T cell receptor beta chain sequence. The sample originates from a study of blood T cell repertoires in COVID-19. Study as a whole: Samples came from the United States, Italy and Spain, spanning acute and convalescent COVID-19. Sample material is recorded as cDNA or gDNA derived from T cells, B-cell-depleted T cells, or PBMCs.

In the source study's methods: Scientists estimated how many nucleated cells there were by amplifying reference gene primers. Clones were read by immunoSEQ multiplex PCR, and TCRdb kept only the in-frame ones, dropping some. D and trimming come from the DNA, and the V and J calls and clone size come from that table. The profile shows some 160,000 clones, over 75% of them singletons. Germline CDR1 and CDR2: SQVTM and ANQGSEA. V was shortened by 3 bases and J by 6 bases, with 13 bases between the two germline ends. CDR3 length equals 13 residues. The sequence came from a man in his 70s who had recovered from COVID-19. This sequence joins TRBV29-1 and TRBJ2-3, with a possible D match to TRBD1 (7 bases). Sequencing input: peripheral blood. CDR3 residues: CSVETQGGDTQYF. CDR3 in DNA: TGCAGCGTTGAGACTCAGGGGGGCGATACGCAGTATTTT.